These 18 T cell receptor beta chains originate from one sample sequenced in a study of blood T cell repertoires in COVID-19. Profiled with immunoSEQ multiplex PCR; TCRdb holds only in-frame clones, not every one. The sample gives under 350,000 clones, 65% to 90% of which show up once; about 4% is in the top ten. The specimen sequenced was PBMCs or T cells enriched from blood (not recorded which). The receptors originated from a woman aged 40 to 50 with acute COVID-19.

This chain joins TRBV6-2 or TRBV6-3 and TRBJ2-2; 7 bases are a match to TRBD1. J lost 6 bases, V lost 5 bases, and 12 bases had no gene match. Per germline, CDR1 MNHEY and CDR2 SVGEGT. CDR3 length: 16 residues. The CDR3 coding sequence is TGTGCCAGCAGTCAACTCTCAGGGGGAGTCGCCGGGGAGCTGTTTTTT. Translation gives CASSQLSGGVAGELFF.

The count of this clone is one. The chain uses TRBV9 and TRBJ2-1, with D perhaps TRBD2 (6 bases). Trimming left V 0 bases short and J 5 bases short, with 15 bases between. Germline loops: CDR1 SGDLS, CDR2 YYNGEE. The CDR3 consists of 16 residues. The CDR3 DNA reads TGTGCCAGCAGCGTAGATACCGGGAGATGGAACAATGAGCAGTTCTTC. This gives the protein CASSVDTGRWNNEQFF.

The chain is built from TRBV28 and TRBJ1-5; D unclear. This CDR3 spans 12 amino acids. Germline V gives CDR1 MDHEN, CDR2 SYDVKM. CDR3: CAAGYSNQPQHF. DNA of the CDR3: TGTGCAGCCGGGTATAGCAATCAGCCCCAGCATTTT.

The CDR3 DNA is TGTGCCAGTACCCCGAGACAGGGGTTCTATAATGAGCAGTTCTTC. Translation: CASTPRQGFYNEQFF. The V call is TRBV19, the J call TRBJ2-1, with TRBD1 identical over 8 bases. The length of the CDR3 is 15 residues. Germline CDR1 is LNHDA and CDR2 is SQIVND (reference sequence). J was trimmed by 7 bases and V by 7 bases; bases with no gene match: 12. The full variable domain, completed using reference TRBV19 and TRBJ2-1, is DGGITQSPKYLFRKEGQNVTLSCEQNLNHDAMYWYRQDPGQGLRLIYYSQIVNDFQKGDIAEGYSVSREKKESFPLTVTSAQKNPTAFYLCASTPRQGFYNEQFFGPGTRLTVL.

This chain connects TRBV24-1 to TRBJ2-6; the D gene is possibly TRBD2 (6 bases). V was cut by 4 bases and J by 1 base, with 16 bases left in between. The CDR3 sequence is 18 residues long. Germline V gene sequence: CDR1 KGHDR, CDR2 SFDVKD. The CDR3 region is CATSERTPGGSGANVLTF. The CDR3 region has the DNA TGTGCCACCAGTGAACGGACACCCGGAGGGTCTGGGGCCAACGTCCTGACTTTC.

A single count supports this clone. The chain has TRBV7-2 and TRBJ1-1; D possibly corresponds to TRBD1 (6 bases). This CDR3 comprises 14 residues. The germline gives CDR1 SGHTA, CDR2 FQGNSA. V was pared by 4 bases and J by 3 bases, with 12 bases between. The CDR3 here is CASSSYRVDTEAFF. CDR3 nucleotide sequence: TGTGCCAGCAGCTCGTACAGGGTTGACACTGAAGCTTTCTTT.

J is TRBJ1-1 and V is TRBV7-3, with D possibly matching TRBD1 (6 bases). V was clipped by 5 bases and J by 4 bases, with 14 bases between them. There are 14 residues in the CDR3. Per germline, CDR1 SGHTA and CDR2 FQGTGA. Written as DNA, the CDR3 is TGTGCCAGCAGCCCTGGCGGGGGCTTCACTGAAGCTTTCTTT. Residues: CASSPGGGFTEAFF.

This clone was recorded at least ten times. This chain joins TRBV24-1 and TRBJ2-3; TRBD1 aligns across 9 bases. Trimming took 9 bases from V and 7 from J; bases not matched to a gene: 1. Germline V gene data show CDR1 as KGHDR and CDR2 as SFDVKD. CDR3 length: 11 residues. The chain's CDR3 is CATGTGYTQYF. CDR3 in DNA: TGTGCCACCGGGACAGGGTATACGCAGTATTTT.

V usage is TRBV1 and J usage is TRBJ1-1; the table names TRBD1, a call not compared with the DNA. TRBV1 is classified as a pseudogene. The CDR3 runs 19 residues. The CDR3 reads CTSSQDLGQGPSMNTEAFF. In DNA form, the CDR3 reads TGCACCAGCAGCCAAGATTTGGGACAGGGACCTTCGATGAACACTGAAGCTTTCTTT.

CDR3 amino acids: CASSHLGTGQETQYF. CDR3 DNA: TGTGCCAGCAGCCACCTCGGGACAGGGCAAGAGACCCAGTACTTC. This chain uses TRBV14 with TRBJ2-5; 9 positions match TRBD1. J gave up 2 bases and V 3 bases, and 4 bases lay outside the gene matches. CDR1 is SGHDN, CDR2 FVKESK, per germline. The CDR3 covers 15 residues. The complete variable domain, with remaining parts taken from reference TRBV14 and TRBJ2-5, reads EAGVTQFPSHSVIEKGQTVTLRCDPISGHDNLYWYRRVMGKEIKFLLHFVKESKQDESGMPNNRFLAERTGGTYSTLKVQPAELEDSGVYFCASSHLGTGQETQYFGPGTRLLVL.

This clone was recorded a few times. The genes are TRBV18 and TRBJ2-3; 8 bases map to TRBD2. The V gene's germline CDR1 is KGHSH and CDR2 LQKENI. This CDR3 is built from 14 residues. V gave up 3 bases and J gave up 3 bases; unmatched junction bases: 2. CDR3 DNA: TGTGCCAGCTCACCGACTAGCGCGACAGATACGCAGTATTTT. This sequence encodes CASSPTSATDTQYF.

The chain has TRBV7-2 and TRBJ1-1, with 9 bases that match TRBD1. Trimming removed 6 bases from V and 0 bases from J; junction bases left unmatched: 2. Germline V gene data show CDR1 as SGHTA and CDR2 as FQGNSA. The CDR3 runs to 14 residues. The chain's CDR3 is CASSRTGVNTEAFF. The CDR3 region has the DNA TGTGCCAGCAGTAGGACAGGGGTGAACACTGAAGCTTTCTTT.

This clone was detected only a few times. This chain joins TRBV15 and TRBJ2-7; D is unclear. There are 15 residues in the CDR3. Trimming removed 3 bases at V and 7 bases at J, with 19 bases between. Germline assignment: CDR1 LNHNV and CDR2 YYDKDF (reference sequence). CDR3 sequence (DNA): TGTGCCACCAGCAGTTTTAGCTTTCGACTCGGTGAGCAGTACTTC. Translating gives CATSSFSFRLGEQYF.

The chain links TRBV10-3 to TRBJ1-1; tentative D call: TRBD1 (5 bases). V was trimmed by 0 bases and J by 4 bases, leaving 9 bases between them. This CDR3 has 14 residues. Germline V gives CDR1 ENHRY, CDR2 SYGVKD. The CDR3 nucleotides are TGTGCCATCAGTGAGTCGAACGGGGGCACTGAAGCTTTCTTT. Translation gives CAISESNGGTEAFF.

CDR3 nucleotides: TGTGCCAGTAGGGCTAGCGGCAACAATGAGCAGTTCTTC. Its protein product is CASRASGNNEQFF. The J gene is TRBJ2-1, the V gene TRBV19; 7 nucleotides align to TRBD2. The V gene end was trimmed by 6 bases and the J gene end by 5 bases; junction bases not matched to a gene: 4. This CDR3 comprises 13 residues. Germline V CDR1 and CDR2: LNHDA, SQIVND (reference sequence).

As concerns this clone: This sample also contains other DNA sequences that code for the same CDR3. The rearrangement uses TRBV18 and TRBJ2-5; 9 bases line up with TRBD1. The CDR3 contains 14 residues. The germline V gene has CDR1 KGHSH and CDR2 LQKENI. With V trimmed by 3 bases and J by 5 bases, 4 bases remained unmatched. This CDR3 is CASSPGQGPETQYF. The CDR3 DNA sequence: TGTGCCAGCTCACCGGGACAGGGTCCGGAGACCCAGTACTTC.

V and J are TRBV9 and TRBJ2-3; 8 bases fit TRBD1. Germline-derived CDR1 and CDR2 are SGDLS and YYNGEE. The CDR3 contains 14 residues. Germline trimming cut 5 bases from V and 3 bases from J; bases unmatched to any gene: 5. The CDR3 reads CASRTGDGTDTQYF. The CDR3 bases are TGTGCCAGCAGGACAGGGGACGGTACAGATACGCAGTATTTT.

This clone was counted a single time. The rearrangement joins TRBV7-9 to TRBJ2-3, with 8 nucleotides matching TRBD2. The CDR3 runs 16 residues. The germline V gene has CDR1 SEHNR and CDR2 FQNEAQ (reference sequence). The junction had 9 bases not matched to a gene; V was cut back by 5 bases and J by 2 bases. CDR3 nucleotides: TGTGCCAGCAGCCCTCCACTAGCGGTTAACACAGATACGCAGTATTTT. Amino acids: CASSPPLAVNTDTQYF.